The 21 T cell receptor beta chains below all came from one sample that was sequenced in a study of vaccination and CD4 T cells after COVID-19 (dated by TCRdb to 2021 to 2024). For these TCRs, the target antigens are not known. Library preparation employed PCR. Sequenced on an Illumina iSeq 100. At the Johns Hopkins FTIC core, DNA from the cultured CD4+ T cells underwent TCR sequencing with the Oncomine TCR Beta short-read assay. TCRdb reworked the public reads: Q25 trimming with fastp, MiXCR clone assembly, productive beta chains retained. Records with the same CDR3 protein are collapsed into one entry carrying the most frequent genes and DNA. In this sample the table shows about 14,000 distinct CDR3 sequences, 40% to 60% of which occur a single time. About 10% of the sample belongs to the ten largest clones. The meaning of the sample's treatment or condition label: approximately nine-day PBMC culture with coronavirus spike peptide pools or control peptides (ViraFEST assay).

The material sequenced was CD4+ T cells from blood, cultured in vitro, taken before SARS-CoV-2 vaccination. These receptors all stem from a human donor who had recovered from COVID-19.

This clonotype has a handful of counts. This chain joins TRBV6-1 and TRBJ1-2; D is unclear. Per the germline V gene, CDR1 is MNHNS and CDR2 is SASEGT. The CDR3 spans 12 residues. V was pared by 7 bases and J by 4 bases, with 10 bases between. CDR3 sequence (DNA): TGTGCCAGCACCACGGGGAGCTATGGCTACACCTTC. It yields the protein CASTTGSYGYTF.

This clonotype has only one observation. J is TRBJ2-7 and V is TRBV10-3; 9 bases are shared with TRBD1. V was pared by 3 bases and J by 9 bases, with 3 bases of the junction left unmatched. The germline V gene has CDR1 ENHRY and CDR2 SYGVKD. There are 12 residues in the CDR3. CDR3 DNA: TGTGCCATCAGTGACCCGACAGGGGGGCAGTACTTC. Translation: CAISDPTGGQYF.

The CDR3 loop is CAISGGPSGTMSTDTQYF. In DNA form, the CDR3 reads TGTGCCATCAGTGGGGGGCCTAGCGGGACCATGAGCACAGATACGCAGTATTTT. The chain employs TRBV10-3 and TRBJ2-3; TRBD2 matches 9 bases. The CDR3 is made up of 18 amino acids. The V gene's germline CDR1 is ENHRY and CDR2 SYGVKD. V shed 4 bases and J 0 bases; nucleotides not matched to a gene: 11.

This clonotype was counted only a few times. This chain uses TRBV6-5 with TRBJ1-5; 9 bases map to TRBD1. The CDR3 sequence is 22 residues long. The V gene's germline CDR1 is MNHEY and CDR2 SVGAGI. With 2 bases clipped from V and 2 bases from J, the junction kept 22 bases outside the gene matches. The CDR3 nucleotides read TGTGCCAGCAGTTACCTCTTTAGGCGGACAGGGGCTCCAGAGGTGGGCAATCAGCCCCAGCATTTT. Translating it yields CASSYLFRRTGAPEVGNQPQHF.

This clonotype was found a few times. This rearrangement joins TRBV6-2 or TRBV6-3 to TRBJ1-6; D is unresolved. The CDR3 totals 13 residues. CDR1 MNHEY and CDR2 SVGEGT come from the germline V gene. Trimming removed 2 bases from V and 8 bases from J, with 7 bases in between. The CDR3 coding sequence is TGTGCCAGCAGTTACACGGGTGATTCACCCCTCCACTTT. The encoded protein is CASSYTGDSPLHF.

The rearrangement uses TRBV7-9 and TRBJ1-6; D may be TRBD1 (5 bases). The ends were cut back, 1 base at V and 11 bases at J, with 9 bases in the middle. There are 13 residues in the CDR3. CDR1 is SEHNR and CDR2 is FQNEAQ in the germline V gene (reference sequence). This CDR3 reads CASSLEGKAPLHF. The CDR3 region has the DNA TGTGCCAGCAGCTTAGAGGGGAAGGCACCCCTCCACTTT.

This clonotype was seen once. This sequence joins TRBV6-1 and TRBJ1-5, with a tentative D call TRBD1 (5 bases). This CDR3 region has 13 residues. Germline CDR1 is MNHNS and CDR2 is SASEGT. V lost 0 bases, J lost 11 bases, and 11 bases lay in between. CDR3 in DNA: TGTGCCAGCAGTGAAGCCGGGGGTTTAGCCCAGCATTTT. It codes for CASSEAGGLAQHF.

The V and J genes are TRBV20-1 and TRBJ2-2; either TRBD1 or TRBD2 may fit D (5 bases each). This CDR3 comprises 15 residues. The germline V gene has CDR1 DFQATT and CDR2 SNEGSKA (reference sequence). Trimming removed 0 bases from V and 2 bases from J, with 10 bases in between. CDR3 sequence reads: CSARDGGRNTGELFF. In DNA, the CDR3 is TGCAGTGCTAGAGATGGGGGACGAAACACCGGGGAGCTGTTTTTT.

The J gene is TRBJ1-6, the V gene TRBV27, with a weak D call TRBD1 (5 bases). The germline V gene encodes CDR1 MNHEY and CDR2 SMNVEV (reference sequence). The CDR3 is made up of 15 amino acids. Between the trimmed V and J ends, which lost 8 bases and 10 bases, there was a span of 21 bases. CDR3 nucleotide sequence: TGTGCCAGCGCCTGGAAGCAGGGAGGAGAATCACCCCTCCACTTT. Amino acids: CASAWKQGGESPLHF.

The J gene is TRBJ1-6, the V gene TRBV10-2; D is possibly TRBD1 (5 bases). CDR1 WSHSY and CDR2 SAAADI come from the germline V gene. The ends were cut back, 2 bases at V and 14 bases at J, with 13 bases in the middle. CDR3 size: 13 residues. The CDR3 nucleotides are TGCGCCAGCAGTGAGCAGGGAAGGGCGTCCCTCCACTTT. It yields the protein CASSEQGRASLHF.

The chain recombines TRBV5-1 with TRBJ1-5; D may be TRBD1 (5 bases). Trimming pared 0 bases from V and 6 bases from J, leaving 10 bases between. Per the germline V gene, CDR1 is SGHRS and CDR2 is YFSETQ. The CDR3 consists of 14 residues. The CDR3 region has the DNA TGCGCCAGCAGCTTGGCAGGGCCAGGTCAGCCCCAGCATTTT. Amino acids: CASSLAGPGQPQHF. Based on the CDR3 plus reference TRBV5-1 and TRBJ1-5, the full variable domain is KAGVTQTPRYLIKTRGQQVTLSCSPISGHRSVSWYQQTPGQGLQFLFEYFSETQRNKGNFPGRFSGRQFSNSRSEMNVSTLELGDSALYLCASSLAGPGQPQHFGDGTRLSIL.

V gene TRBV7-2 combines with J gene TRBJ2-2, with 9 positions matching TRBD1. V lost 5 bases, J lost 4 bases, and 11 bases stayed unmatched. CDR3 size: 17 residues. CDR1 SGHTA and CDR2 FQGNSA come from the germline V gene. The CDR3: CASSRPVQGAITGELFF. The DNA of the CDR3 is TGTGCCAGCAGCCGCCCGGTACAGGGGGCTATCACCGGGGAGCTGTTTTTT.

The V and J genes are TRBV6-1 and TRBJ2-5; 9 positions match TRBD1. J lost 0 bases, V lost 6 bases, and 2 bases had no gene match. Germline CDR1 and CDR2: MNHNS and SASEGT. This CDR3 has 14 residues. CDR3 in DNA: TGTGCCAGCAGAGGGACAGGGAACCAAGAGACCCAGTACTTC. It encodes CASRGTGNQETQYF.

This clonotype turned up a few times. The chain's CDR3 is CASSLESGMGGYTF. CDR3 nucleotide sequence: TGTGCCAGCAGCTTAGAATCAGGGATGGGCGGCTACACCTTC. This sequence joins TRBV7-2 and TRBJ1-2, with D possibly matching TRBD1 (5 bases). Trimming pared 1 base from V and 8 bases from J, leaving 14 bases between. Germline CDR1 is SGHTA and CDR2 is FQGNSA. The CDR3 is made up of 14 amino acids.

This clonotype was observed a few times. J is TRBJ1-6 and V is TRBV4-1; perhaps TRBD1 as D (5 bases). This CDR3 has 16 amino acids. Germline CDR1 and CDR2: MGHRA and YSYEKL. V was trimmed by 0 bases and J by 8 bases, leaving 14 bases between them. The CDR3 loop is CASSQDLGGYYSPLHF. The DNA of the CDR3 is TGCGCCAGCAGCCAAGATCTTGGGGGGTACTATTCACCCCTCCACTTT.

J is TRBJ1-2 and V is TRBV6-4; the D is unclear. Trimming removed 4 bases at V and 2 bases at J, with 14 bases between. Germline V lookup: CDR1 MRHNA, CDR2 SNTAGT. This CDR3 contains 15 residues. CDR3 in DNA: TGTGCCAGCAGTGCCGCTCCGGGCCCCAACTATGGCTACACCTTC. Protein: CASSAAPGPNYGYTF.

The chain joins TRBV12-3 or TRBV12-4 to TRBJ1-6; perhaps TRBD1 as D (6 bases). V lost 5 bases, J lost 8 bases, and 13 bases lay in between. There are 14 residues in the CDR3. The CDR3 DNA is TGTGCCAGCAGTCTCCCCGCAGGGGATTCACCCCTCCACTTT. Protein sequence: CASSLPAGDSPLHF.

The chain uses TRBV19 and TRBJ1-1, with TRBD1 identical over 8 bases. The length of the CDR3 is 13 residues. Germline V gene lookup returns CDR1 LNHDA and CDR2 SQIVND (reference sequence). After removal of 4 bases from V and 9 bases from J, the junction contained 7 bases not matched to a gene. As DNA, the CDR3 is TGTGCCAGTAGTACAGACAGGGGATTTCAAGCTTTCTTT. Translation gives CASSTDRGFQAFF. The complete variable domain, with remaining parts taken from reference TRBV19 and TRBJ1-1, reads DGGITQSPKYLFRKEGQNVTLSCEQNLNHDAMYWYRQDPGQGLRLIYYSQIVNDFQKGDIAEGYSVSREKKESFPLTVTSAQKNPTAFYLCASSTDRGFQAFFGQGTRLTVV.

The J gene is TRBJ1-5, the V gene TRBV19, with a tentative D call TRBD1 (5 bases). The germline CDR1 and CDR2 sequences are LNHDA and SQIVND (reference sequence). This CDR3 is 15 amino acids long. The V end was cut by 4 bases, the J end by 4 bases, with 14 bases between. CDR3: CASSTRVALNQPQHF. The CDR3 bases are TGTGCCAGTAGTACCAGGGTAGCCCTGAATCAGCCCCAGCATTTT.

The genes are TRBV7-2 and TRBJ2-1; possibly TRBD1 for D (5 bases). V lost 5 bases, J lost 3 bases, and 14 bases lay in between. The CDR3 has 15 residues. Germline loops: CDR1 SGHTA, CDR2 FQGNSA. DNA of the CDR3: TGTGCCAGCAGCCTACGATACGACAGCTACAATGAGCAGTTCTTC. This encodes CASSLRYDSYNEQFF.

The chain employs TRBV20-1 and TRBJ1-6, with a tentative D call TRBD1 (6 bases). The length of the CDR3 is 17 residues. CDR1 is DFQATT, CDR2 SNEGSKA, per germline (reference sequence). V lost 3 bases, J lost 5 bases, and 20 bases lay in between. The CDR3: CSASTQGIPLHNSPLHF. CDR3 bases: TGCAGTGCTAGTACACAGGGTATCCCCTTGCATAATTCACCCCTCCACTTT.